This T cell receptor (beta chain) was captured by sequencing in a study of T cell responses to AZD1222 COVID-19 vaccine. Study results and caveats: Within unmutated variant regions lay the reported targets of nearly half of spike-specific TCRs.

This clone was seen a single time. Its antigen is currently unknown. The CDR3 spans 16 residues. J gave up 4 bases and V 6 bases, and 12 bases lay outside the gene matches. Germline V CDR1 and CDR2: MNHNY, SVGAGI (reference sequence). Method: immunoSEQ multiplex PCR; TCRdb's copy keeps in-frame clones and lacks some. The data hold some 120,000 clones, with approximately 92% observed a single time. Sequencing was performed on peripheral blood, taken on day 0 of AZD1222 vaccination. The chain carries TRBV6-6 and TRBJ2-3, with 8 bases fitting TRBD2. The sequence came from an adult in good health. CDR3 amino acids: CASRHLRAGDPDTQYF. DNA for the CDR3: TGTGCCAGCAGACACCTCAGAGCGGGAGACCCAGATACGCAGTATTTT.